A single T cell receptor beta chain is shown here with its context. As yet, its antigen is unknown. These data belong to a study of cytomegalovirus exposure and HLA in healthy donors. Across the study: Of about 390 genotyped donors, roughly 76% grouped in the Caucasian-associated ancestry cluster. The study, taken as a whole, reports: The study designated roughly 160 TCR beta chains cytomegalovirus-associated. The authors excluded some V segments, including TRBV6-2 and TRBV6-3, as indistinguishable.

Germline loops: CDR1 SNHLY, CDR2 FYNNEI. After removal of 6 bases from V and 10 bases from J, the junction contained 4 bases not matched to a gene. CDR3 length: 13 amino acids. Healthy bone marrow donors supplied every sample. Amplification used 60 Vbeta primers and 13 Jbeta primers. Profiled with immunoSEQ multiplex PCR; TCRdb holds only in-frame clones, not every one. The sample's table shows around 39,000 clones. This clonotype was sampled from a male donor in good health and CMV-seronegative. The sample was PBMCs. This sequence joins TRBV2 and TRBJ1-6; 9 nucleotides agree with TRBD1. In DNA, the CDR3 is TGTGCCAGCAGCAGGACAGGGGAGTCACCCCTCCACTTT. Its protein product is CASSRTGESPLHF. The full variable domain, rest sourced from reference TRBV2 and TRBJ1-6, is EPEVTQTPSHQVTQMGQEVILRCVPISNHLYFYWYRQILGQKVEFLVSFYNNEISEKSEIFDDQFSVERPDGSNFTLKIRSTKLEDSAMYFCASSRTGESPLHFGNGTRLTVT.